This T cell receptor (beta chain) was captured by sequencing in a study of breast tumors, draining lymph nodes, adjacent tissues. Axillary draining lymph nodes of breast cancer patients supplied the node samples. There are many counts of this clonotype. The CDR3 has 14 residues. Germline V gives CDR1 SGHNT, CDR2 YENEEA. V gave up 4 bases and J gave up 2 bases; unmatched junction bases: 1. In TCRdb, the multiplex PCR reads were re-called with MiXCR into one record per CDR3 protein. The sample records about 230,000 distinct CDR3 sequences, about 32% being singletons. The rearrangement joins TRBV11-3 to TRBJ2-7, with TRBD2 matching over 11 bases. The sequence was obtained from a female donor with breast cancer. Some clones in this sample may be carry-over from other donors' samples. Input material: axillary lymph node tissue. CDR3 DNA sequence: TGTGCCAGCAGCTCTAGCGGGAGGACCTACGAGCAGTACTTC. Residues: CASSSSGRTYEQYF.